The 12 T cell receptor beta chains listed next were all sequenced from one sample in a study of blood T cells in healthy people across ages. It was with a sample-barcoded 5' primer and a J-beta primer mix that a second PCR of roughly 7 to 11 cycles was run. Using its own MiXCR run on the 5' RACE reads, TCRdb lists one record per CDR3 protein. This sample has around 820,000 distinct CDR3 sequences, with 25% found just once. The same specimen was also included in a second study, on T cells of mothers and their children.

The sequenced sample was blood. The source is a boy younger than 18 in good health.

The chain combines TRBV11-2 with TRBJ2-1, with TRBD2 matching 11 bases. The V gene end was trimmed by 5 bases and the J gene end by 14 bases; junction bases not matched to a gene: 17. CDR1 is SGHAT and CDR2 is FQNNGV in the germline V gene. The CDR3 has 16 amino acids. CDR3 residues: CASSATSQGTSGLEFF. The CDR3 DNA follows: TGTGCCAGCAGCGCGACTAGCCAAGGGACTAGCGGCCTGGAGTTCTTC.

CDR3 nucleotides: TGCAGCGTTGAAGGACTAGCGGGAGTTGTGTACGAGCAGTACTTC. Translating gives CSVEGLAGVVYEQYF. The chain couples TRBV29-1 to TRBJ2-7, with 12 bases that match TRBD2. Germline V gene lookup returns CDR1 SQVTM and CDR2 ANQGSEA. The CDR3 extends over 15 amino acids. The V segment lost 1 base and the J segment 4 bases; nucleotides outside the gene matches: 5.

CDR3: CASSVEGASGSPYNEQFF. The CDR3 region has the DNA TGTGCCAGCAGCGTAGAAGGGGCTAGCGGGAGTCCCTACAATGAGCAGTTCTTC. The chain combines TRBV9 with TRBJ2-1; 10 bases line up with TRBD2. The CDR3 spans 18 residues. From germline, CDR1 is SGDLS and CDR2 YYNGEE. Losses at the gene ends were 0 bases for V and 2 bases for J; bases not matched to a gene: 8.

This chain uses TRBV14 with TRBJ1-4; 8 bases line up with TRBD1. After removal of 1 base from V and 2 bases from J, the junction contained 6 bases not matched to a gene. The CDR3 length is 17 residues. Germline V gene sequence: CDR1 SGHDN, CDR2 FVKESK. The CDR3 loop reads CASSQGQGAATNEKLFF. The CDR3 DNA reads TGTGCCAGCAGCCAAGGGCAGGGGGCGGCTACTAATGAAAAACTGTTTTTT.

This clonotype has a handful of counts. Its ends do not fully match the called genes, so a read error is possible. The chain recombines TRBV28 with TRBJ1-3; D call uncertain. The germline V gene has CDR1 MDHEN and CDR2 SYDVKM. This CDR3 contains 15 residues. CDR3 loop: CASRANTASGNTIYF. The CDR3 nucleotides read TGTGCCAGCAGAGCCAATACAGCCTCTGGAAACACTATATATTTT.

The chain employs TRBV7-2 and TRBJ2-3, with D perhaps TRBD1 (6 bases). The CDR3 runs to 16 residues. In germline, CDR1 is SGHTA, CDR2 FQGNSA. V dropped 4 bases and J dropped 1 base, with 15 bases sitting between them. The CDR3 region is CASSYGLAGGTDTQYF. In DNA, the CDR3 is TGTGCCAGCAGCTACGGGCTGGCAGGGGGCACAGATACGCAGTATTTT. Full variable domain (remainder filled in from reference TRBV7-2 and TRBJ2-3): GAGVSQSPSNKVTEKGKDVELRCDPISGHTALYWYRQSLGQGLEFLIYFQGNSAPDKSGLPSDRFSAERTGGSVSTLTIQRTQQEDSAVYLCASSYGLAGGTDTQYFGPGTRLTVL.

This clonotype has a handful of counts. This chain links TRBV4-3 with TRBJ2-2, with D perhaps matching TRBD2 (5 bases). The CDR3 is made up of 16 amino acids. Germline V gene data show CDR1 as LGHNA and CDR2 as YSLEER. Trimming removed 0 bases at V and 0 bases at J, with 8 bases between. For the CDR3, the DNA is TGCGCCAGCAGCCAAGATGCCGGGACGAACACCGGGGAGCTGTTTTTT. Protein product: CASSQDAGTNTGELFF.

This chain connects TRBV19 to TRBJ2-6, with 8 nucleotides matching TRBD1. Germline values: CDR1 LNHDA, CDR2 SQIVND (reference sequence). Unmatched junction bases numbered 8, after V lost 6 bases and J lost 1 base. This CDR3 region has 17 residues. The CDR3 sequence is CASRPGTGQSGANVLTF. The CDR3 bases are TGTGCCAGTAGGCCCGGGACAGGACAATCTGGGGCCAACGTCCTGACTTTC.

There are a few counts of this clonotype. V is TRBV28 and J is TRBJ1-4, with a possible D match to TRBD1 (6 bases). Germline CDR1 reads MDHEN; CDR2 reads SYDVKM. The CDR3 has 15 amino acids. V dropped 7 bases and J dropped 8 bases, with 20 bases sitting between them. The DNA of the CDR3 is TGTGCCAGCATACCGCAGGGGAGGAGAGAAGAAAAACTGTTTTTT. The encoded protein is CASIPQGRREEKLFF.

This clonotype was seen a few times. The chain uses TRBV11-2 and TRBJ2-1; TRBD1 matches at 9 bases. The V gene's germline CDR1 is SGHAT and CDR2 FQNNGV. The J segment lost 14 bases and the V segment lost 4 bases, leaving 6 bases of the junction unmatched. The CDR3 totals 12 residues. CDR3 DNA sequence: TGTGCCAGCAGCTCGACAGGGGGTAAGGAGTTCTTC. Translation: CASSSTGGKEFF.

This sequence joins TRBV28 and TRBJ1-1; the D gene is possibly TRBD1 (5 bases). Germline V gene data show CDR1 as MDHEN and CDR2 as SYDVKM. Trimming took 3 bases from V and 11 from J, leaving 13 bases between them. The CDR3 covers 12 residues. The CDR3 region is CASSFLAGRAFF. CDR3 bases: TGTGCCAGCAGTTTCTTGGCGGGGCGGGCTTTCTTT.

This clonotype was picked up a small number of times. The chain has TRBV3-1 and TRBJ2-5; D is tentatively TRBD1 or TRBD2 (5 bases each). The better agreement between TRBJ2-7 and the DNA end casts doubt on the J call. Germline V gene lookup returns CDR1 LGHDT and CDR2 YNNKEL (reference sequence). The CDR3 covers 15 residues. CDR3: CASSPGTWGSYEQYF. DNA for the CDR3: TGTGCCAGCAGCCCAGGGACGTGGGGGTCCTACGAGCAGTACTTC.